The entry below describes one TCR beta chain. This specimen belongs to a study of shared clonotypes between healthy human individuals. Replicate sorted-subset PCRs were loaded with roughly 190 ng DNA, 31,000 or so T cell genomes. The table came from immunoSEQ multiplex PCR; TCRdb's copy has only in-frame clones and leaves some out. Here the sample spans approximately 1,500,000 clones, over 95% being singletons. The germline V gene has CDR1 SEHNR and CDR2 FQNEAQ (reference sequence). This CDR3 spans 19 amino acids. The J segment lost 3 bases and the V segment lost 5 bases, leaving 12 bases of the junction unmatched.

The specimen was naive CD4+ T cells sorted from blood. Subset here: CD45RA+ positively selected. The chain carries TRBV7-9 and TRBJ2-1, with 14 bases that match TRBD2. The TCR was taken from a man younger than 40 in good health. CDR3: CASSQGLAGVQTYYNEQFF. In DNA, the CDR3 is TGTGCCAGCAGCCAGGGACTAGCGGGAGTTCAAACCTACTACAATGAGCAGTTCTTC.